Listed below are T cell receptor beta chains from one sample, sequenced in a study of CD8 T cells in Susac syndrome. TCRdb ran MiXCR on the immunoSEQ multiplex PCR reads and lists one entry per CDR3 protein. The sample shows tens of thousands of distinct CDR3 sequences, roughly 93% of them seen only once. The source material was CD4+ T cells from PBMCs. These receptors all come from a human donor with Susac syndrome. The CDR3 runs from the conserved cysteine through the conserved F or W. Each record gives: V gene, clone size, J gene, CDR3 protein. Where a row states a size, it is once, few, many or the class of an expanded clone; other rows omit it.

TRBV20-1,.,TRBJ2-5,CSARDNAGAYQETQYF
TRBV6-2/TRBV6-3,.,TRBJ1-2,CASSLPSPGGYGYTF
TRBV14,.,TRBJ2-3,CASSQEDRPTDTQYF
TRBV10-3,.,TRBJ2-1,CAIRGSSNNEQFF
TRBV30,.,TRBJ2-5,CAWSVDVETQYF
TRBV12-3/TRBV12-4,.,TRBJ1-5,CASSLLVNGPQHF
TRBV2,.,TRBJ1-2,CASSDPFSYGYTF
TRBV11-3,.,TRBJ1-1,CASTQSGQIEAFF
TRBV3-1,.,TRBJ1-6,CASSLPVGRNSPLHF
TRBV20-1,.,TRBJ1-2,CSAREVGDYGYTF
TRBV7-6,.,TRBJ2-3,CASSGDGTDTQYF
TRBV30,.,TRBJ1-5,CAWSGGGPDQPQHF
TRBV18,.,TRBJ1-4,CASSPLPTGEKLFF
TRBV10-3,.,TRBJ2-2,CASGGLSGELFF
TRBV6-2/TRBV6-3,.,TRBJ2-1,CASSQGGYEQFF
TRBV7-9,.,TRBJ2-2,CASSVGTGELFF
TRBV28,.,TRBJ1-2,CASRDSFYGYTF
TRBV5-4,.,TRBJ1-2,CASRGAGVSYGYTF
TRBV28,.,TRBJ1-2,CASTWDTYYGYTF
TRBV5-1,.,TRBJ2-5,CASSWTGRSETQYF
TRBV29-1,.,TRBJ2-1,CSVESASSYNEQFF
TRBV5-6,.,TRBJ2-5,CASSWGRETQYF
TRBV2,.,TRBJ1-6,CASSLDSQSLYNSPLHF
TRBV4-1,.,TRBJ2-3,CASSQRAPEDALRSDTQYF
TRBV7-9,.,TRBJ1-1,CASSFGAGTEAFF
TRBV6-5,.,TRBJ1-1,CASSYSRGIEAFF
TRBV6-2/TRBV6-3,.,TRBJ2-7,CASSPKGQLPYEQYF
TRBV6-1,.,TRBJ2-1,CATNRGLDEQFF
TRBV6-1,few,TRBJ2-3,CASSSTGGSTDTQYF
TRBV28,once,TRBJ2-7,CASSLGATAYEQYF
TRBV4-3,.,TRBJ2-7,CASSRTRDTHYEQYF
TRBV4-2,.,TRBJ1-1,CASSQEAVGTEAFF
TRBV6-5,.,TRBJ2-7,CASSRRLDSYEQYF
TRBV7-2,.,TRBJ2-7,CASSPKVQSYEQYF
TRBV7-3,.,TRBJ1-2,CASSLTGTLNYGYTF
TRBV4-3,.,TRBJ2-1,CASSQEKDNEQFF
TRBV20-1,.,TRBJ1-1,CSARDPGENTEAFF
TRBV9,.,TRBJ1-2,CASSVAGDYGYTF
TRBV11-2,once,TRBJ2-7,CASSPLDRGLYEQYF
TRBV4-1,.,TRBJ1-6,CASRLDKGAEDSPLHF